This TCR beta chain was found in a study of shared clonotypes between healthy human individuals. Researchers divided each subset's genomic DNA evenly across several immunoSEQ plates. The protocol was immunoSEQ multiplex PCR, while the TCRdb copy is restricted to in-frame clones and leaves out a portion. Of more than 2 million clones in the sample, nearly 97% were seen once. Study-level results: The study found lower generation probabilities in non-shared clonotypes than in those shared by all four donors.

V lost 0 bases, J lost 3 bases, and 9 bases lay in between. CDR1 and CDR2 from the germline V gene are GTSNPN and SVGIG (reference sequence). The CDR3 sequence is 14 residues long. About this clone: Its matching antigen is unknown.

This sequence originates from a young man in good health. The sequenced material came from naive CD4+ T cells sorted from blood. The subset is: CD45RA+ positively selected. The chain has TRBV30 and TRBJ1-5; D is undetermined. CDR3 amino acids: CAWSVSGVNQPQHF. The CDR3 DNA reads TGTGCCTGGAGTGTATCCGGGGTCAATCAGCCCCAGCATTTT. Using reference TRBV30 and TRBJ1-5 for the parts outside the CDR3, the full variable domain is SQTIHQWPATLVQPVGSPLSLECTVEGTSNPNLYWYRQAAGRGLQLLFYSVGIGQISSEVPQNLSASRPQDRQFILSSKKLLLSDSGFYLCAWSVSGVNQPQHFGDGTRLSIL.